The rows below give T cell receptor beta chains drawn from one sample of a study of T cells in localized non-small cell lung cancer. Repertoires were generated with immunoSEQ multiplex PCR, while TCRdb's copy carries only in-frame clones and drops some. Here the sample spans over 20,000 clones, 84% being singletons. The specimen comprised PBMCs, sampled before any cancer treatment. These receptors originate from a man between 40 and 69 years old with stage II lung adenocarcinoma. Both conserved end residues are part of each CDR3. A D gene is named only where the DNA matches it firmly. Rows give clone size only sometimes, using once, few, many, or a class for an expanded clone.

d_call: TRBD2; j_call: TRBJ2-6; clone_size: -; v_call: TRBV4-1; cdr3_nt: TGCGCCAGCAGCCAAGCCAGCGGGAGGGGGGCTGGGGCCAACGTCCTGACTTTC; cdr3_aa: CASSQASGRGAGANVLTF
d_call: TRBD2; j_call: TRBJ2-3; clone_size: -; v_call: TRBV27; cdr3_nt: TGTGCCAGCGGTTGGGGGGGACCGACAGATACGCAGTATTTT; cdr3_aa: CASGWGGPTDTQYF
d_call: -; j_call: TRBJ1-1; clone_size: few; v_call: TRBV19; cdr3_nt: TGTGCCAGTATCTTGGGCCGGAAAGCTTTCTTT; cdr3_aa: CASILGRKAFF
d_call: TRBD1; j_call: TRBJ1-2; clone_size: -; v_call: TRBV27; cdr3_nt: TGTGCCAGCAGTTTCCTCGGACAGGGGGTGATGTATGGCTACACCTTC; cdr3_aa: CASSFLGQGVMYGYTF
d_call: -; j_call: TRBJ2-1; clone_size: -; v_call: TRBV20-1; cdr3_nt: TGCAGTGCGGACAAGAACAATGAGCAGTTCTTC; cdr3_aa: CSADKNNEQFF
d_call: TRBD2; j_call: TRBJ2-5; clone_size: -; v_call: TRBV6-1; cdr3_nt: TGTGCCAGCAGTGAAGAATCTAGCGGGAGGGAGACCCAGTACTTC; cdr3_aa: CASSEESSGRETQYF
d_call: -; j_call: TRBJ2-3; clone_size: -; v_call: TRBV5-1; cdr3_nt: TGCGCCAGCAGCAGAGAACATGCTAGCACAGATACGCAGTATTTT; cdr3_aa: CASSREHASTDTQYF
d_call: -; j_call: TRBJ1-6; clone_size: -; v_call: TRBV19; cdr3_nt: TGTGCCAGTAGTAACCGGAAACAGGGCCTGAGCTCCTATAATTCACCCCTCCACTTT; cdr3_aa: CASSNRKQGLSSYNSPLHF
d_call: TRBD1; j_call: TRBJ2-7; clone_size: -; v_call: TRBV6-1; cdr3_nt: TGTGCCAGCAGTCTCGACAGGGGTCTAGTCCAGCAGTACTTC; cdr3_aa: CASSLDRGLVQQYF
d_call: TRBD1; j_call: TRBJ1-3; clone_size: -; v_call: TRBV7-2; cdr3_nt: TGTGCCAGCAGCCTACAGGGGGCCGCGGGAAACACCATATATTTT; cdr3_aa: CASSLQGAAGNTIYF
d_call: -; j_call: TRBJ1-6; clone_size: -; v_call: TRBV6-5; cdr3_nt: TGTGCCAGCAGCGGCGTCGAGGCAAATTCACCCCTCCACTTT; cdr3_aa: CASSGVEANSPLHF
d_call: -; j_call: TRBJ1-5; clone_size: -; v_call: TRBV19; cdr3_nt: TGTGCCAGTAGTGAGAGGGGAGGGGATAGCAATCAGCCCCAGCATTTT; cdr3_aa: CASSERGGDSNQPQHF
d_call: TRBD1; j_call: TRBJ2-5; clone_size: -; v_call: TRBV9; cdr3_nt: TGTGCCAGCAGCCCGGACAGGGAAGAGACCCAGTACTTC; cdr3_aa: CASSPDREETQYF
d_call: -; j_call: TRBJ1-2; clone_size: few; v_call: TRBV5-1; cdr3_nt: TGCGCCAGCAGCTTGGCAGGGGCGATCTTAGAAGGCTACACCTTC; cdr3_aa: CASSLAGAILEGYTF
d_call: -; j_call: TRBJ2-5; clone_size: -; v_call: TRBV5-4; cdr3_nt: TGTGCCAGCAGCTTGGAATTGGGTTCCAACCAGTACTTC; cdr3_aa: CASSLELGSNQYF
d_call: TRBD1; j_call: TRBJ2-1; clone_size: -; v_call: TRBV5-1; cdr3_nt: TGCGCCAGCAGCTTGGGGACAGGGACCTTTAGTGAGCAGTTCTTC; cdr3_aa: CASSLGTGTFSEQFF
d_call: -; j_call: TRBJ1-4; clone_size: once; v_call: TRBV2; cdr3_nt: TGTGCCAGCAGTGAAAGAGCGGGCCCTGGGGAAAAACTGTTTTTT; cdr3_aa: CASSERAGPGEKLFF
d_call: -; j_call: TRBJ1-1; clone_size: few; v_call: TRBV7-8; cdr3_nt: TGTGCCAGCAGCTTCGCAGAATCGAACACTGAAGCTTTCTTT; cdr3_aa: CASSFAESNTEAFF
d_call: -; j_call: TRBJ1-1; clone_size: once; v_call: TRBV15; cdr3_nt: TGTGCCACCAGCAGGGACACCAAAGGAGCTGAAGCTTTCTTT; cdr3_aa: CATSRDTKGAEAFF
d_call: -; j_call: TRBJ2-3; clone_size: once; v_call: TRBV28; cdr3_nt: TGTGCCAGCAGGACGGGGCTTAGCACAGATACGCAGTATTTT; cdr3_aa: CASRTGLSTDTQYF